The 21 T cell receptor beta chains in this list originate from one sample, sequenced in a study of blood T cell repertoires in COVID-19. Method: immunoSEQ multiplex PCR; TCRdb's copy keeps in-frame clones and lacks some. This table holds 200,000 to 250,000 clones, about 85% found once. The sample comprised peripheral blood. The receptor source for this set is a man between 18 and 29 years old with active or convalescent COVID-19.

The chain couples TRBV5-1 to TRBJ1-2, with D possibly matching TRBD1 (6 bases). The ends were cut back, 5 bases at V and 3 bases at J, with 14 bases in the middle. The CDR3 runs to 14 residues. Germline values: CDR1 SGHRS, CDR2 YFSETQ. In DNA, the CDR3 is TGCGCCAGCAGTTCGATGACAGGTGACTATGGCTACACCTTC. Translated, it gives CASSSMTGDYGYTF. The variable domain in full, completed from reference TRBV5-1 and TRBJ1-2, reads KAGVTQTPRYLIKTRGQQVTLSCSPISGHRSVSWYQQTPGQGLQFLFEYFSETQRNKGNFPGRFSGRQFSNSRSEMNVSTLELGDSALYLCASSSMTGDYGYTFGSGTRLTVV.

The CDR3, as DNA: TGTGCCAGCAGTTTTGGACAGGAGTTCTACGAGCAGTACTTC. Encoded protein: CASSFGQEFYEQYF. The genes are TRBV6-5 and TRBJ2-7; 7 bases are a match to TRBD1. This CDR3 comprises 14 residues. CDR1 is MNHEY, CDR2 SVGAGI, per germline. V lost 4 bases to trimming and J lost 3 bases; unmatched junction nucleotides: 6.

V gene TRBV2 combines with J gene TRBJ1-1, with 7 positions matching TRBD1. Trimming cost V 8 bases and J 3 bases; bases outside gene matches: 9. The CDR3 sequence is 14 residues long. CDR1 is SNHLY, CDR2 FYNNEI, per germline. The CDR3 DNA sequence: TGTGCCAGCGTTACAGGGGATGAGGACACTGAAGCTTTCTTT. Translated, it gives CASVTGDEDTEAFF.

The chain employs TRBV7-2 and TRBJ2-2; D uncertain. This CDR3 has 17 residues. In germline, CDR1 is SGHTA, CDR2 FQGNSA. V lost 6 bases and J 2 bases, leaving 19 bases between the germline ends. The CDR3 nucleotides read TGTGCCAGCAGTTCTCGCCCCGCGGTTGTAAACACCGGGGAGCTGTTTTTT. Its protein product is CASSSRPAVVNTGELFF.

The chain employs TRBV6-5 and TRBJ1-1; tentative D call: TRBD1 (6 bases). This CDR3 has 16 residues. Trimming shortened V by 2 bases and J by 1 base, and 14 bases separated the two germline ends. Germline V gene lookup returns CDR1 MNHEY and CDR2 SVGAGI. CDR3 protein: CASSYGAGGQNTEAFF. The CDR3 DNA reads TGTGCCAGCAGTTACGGGGCGGGGGGCCAGAACACTGAAGCTTTCTTT.

The rearrangement uses TRBV6-5 and TRBJ1-3, with unresolved D. Trimming took 6 bases from V and 7 from J, leaving 10 bases between them. Germline V gives CDR1 MNHEY, CDR2 SVGAGI. The CDR3 runs 12 residues. The CDR3 protein is CASRGLRNTIYF. In DNA, the CDR3 is TGTGCCAGCAGAGGTCTGCGGAACACCATATATTTT.

This clone was detected only a few times. The rearrangement uses TRBV18 and TRBJ1-2; perhaps TRBD1 as D (5 bases). V lost 2 bases and J lost 6, with 16 bases in between. Germline assignment: CDR1 KGHSH and CDR2 LQKENI. This CDR3 has 15 residues. This CDR3 reads CASSPTAGRGDGYTF. The CDR3 bases are TGTGCCAGCTCACCAACGGCAGGGAGGGGAGATGGCTACACCTTC.

V and J are TRBV28 and TRBJ2-5, with 7 bases matching TRBD2. The germline gives CDR1 MDHEN, CDR2 SYDVKM. The CDR3 loop spans 14 amino acids. V was pared by 8 bases and J by 3 bases, with 9 bases of the junction left unmatched. The CDR3 reads CASYPRGGEETQYF. The CDR3 DNA reads as TGTGCCAGCTACCCGCGGGGAGGGGAAGAGACCCAGTACTTC.

J is TRBJ2-1 and V is TRBV12-3 or TRBV12-4; D is perhaps TRBD1 (6 bases). V lost 5 bases and J 9 bases, leaving 14 bases between the germline ends. This CDR3 is built from 13 residues. The CDR3 coding sequence is TGTGCCAGCAGTCCAAACAGGGACGGTGAGCAGTTCTTC. As protein: CASSPNRDGEQFF.

The rearrangement links TRBV7-2 to TRBJ2-7, with D possibly being TRBD2 (6 bases). The germline V gene has CDR1 SGHTA and CDR2 FQGNSA. V lost 1 base and J 7 bases, leaving 14 bases between the germline ends. The length of the CDR3 is 14 residues. The CDR3 coding sequence is TGTGCCAGCAGCTTAGATGGAGGGCCCCGGGAGCAGTACTTC. It specifies CASSLDGGPREQYF.

The J gene is TRBJ2-7, the V gene TRBV27, with a tentative D call TRBD1 (6 bases). Germline V gene sequence: CDR1 MNHEY, CDR2 SMNVEV (reference sequence). Trimming pared 4 bases from V and 2 bases from J, leaving 18 bases between. The CDR3 is made up of 16 amino acids. The CDR3 bases are TGTGCCAGCAGTTCCCACCGGACAGCCCAGCCCTACGAGCAGTACTTC. It encodes CASSSHRTAQPYEQYF.

The sample holds one count of this clone. J is TRBJ2-7 and V is TRBV19; D gene unclear. The germline V gene encodes CDR1 LNHDA and CDR2 SQIVND (reference sequence). With 9 bases removed from V and 2 bases from J, the gap between germline ends came to 14 bases. The CDR3 has 13 residues. CDR3 nucleotide sequence: TGTGCCAGCTCCGTCGCGGCTGCCTACGAGCAGTACTTC. Translating it yields CASSVAAAYEQYF.

The rearrangement uses TRBV4-1 and TRBJ1-6, with a possible D match to TRBD1 (6 bases). The ends were cut back, 2 bases at V and 10 bases at J, with 15 bases in the middle. The CDR3 loop spans 15 amino acids. The germline V gene encodes CDR1 MGHRA and CDR2 YSYEKL. The chain's CDR3 is CASSQNGQLWSPLHF. DNA of the CDR3: TGCGCCAGCAGCCAAAATGGACAGTTGTGGTCACCCCTCCACTTT.

This clone was counted a single time. The chain has TRBV28 and TRBJ1-5; TRBD1 is a possible D gene (5 bases). The CDR3 totals 16 residues. Trimming pared 6 bases from V and 7 bases from J, leaving 22 bases between. The germline V gene has CDR1 MDHEN and CDR2 SYDVKM. The CDR3: CASRTDLSGRNQPQHF. As DNA, the CDR3 is TGTGCCAGCAGGACAGATCTTAGCGGCCGTAACCAGCCCCAGCATTTT.

The table lists this clone with a count of one. This chain connects TRBV30 to TRBJ1-2, with 7 positions matching TRBD1. With V trimmed by 8 bases and J by 1 base, 10 bases remained unmatched. Germline-derived CDR1 and CDR2 are GTSNPN and SVGIG (reference sequence). The CDR3 is 14 amino acids. The CDR3 coding sequence is TGTGCCCTCTCCTCCGGGACAGATAACTATGGCTACACCTTC. As protein: CALSSGTDNYGYTF.

The gene calls are TRBV19 and TRBJ1-2; D is perhaps TRBD1 (6 bases). Germline V gene data show CDR1 as LNHDA and CDR2 as SQIVND (reference sequence). The V end was cut by 5 bases, the J end by 1 base, with 14 bases between. The CDR3 spans 15 residues. The CDR3 loop is CASSPSGTNNYGYTF. In DNA, the CDR3 is TGTGCCAGTAGTCCATCCGGGACAAATAACTATGGCTACACCTTC.

This chain joins TRBV11-2 and TRBJ2-2; D remains ambiguous. CDR3 size: 11 residues. Trimming took off 1 base at V and 8 bases at J, with 2 bases between the two ends. Germline V gene lookup returns CDR1 SGHAT and CDR2 FQNNGV. The CDR3: CASSLAGELFF. The CDR3 DNA reads TGTGCCAGCAGCTTAGCGGGGGAGCTGTTTTTT.

The gene calls are TRBV9 and TRBJ2-5, with 11 positions matching TRBD2. Germline V gene sequence: CDR1 SGDLS, CDR2 YYNGEE. Unmatched junction bases numbered 21, after V lost 3 bases and J lost 5 bases. The CDR3 has 20 amino acids. The CDR3 DNA is TGTGCCAGCAGCGCACACCCGGGACTAGCGGAACCCAGGCGATGGGAGACCCAGTACTTC. This gives the protein CASSAHPGLAEPRRWETQYF.

V is TRBV5-6 and J is TRBJ1-1; a possible D gene is TRBD1 (6 bases). V gave up 4 bases and J gave up 11 bases, with 21 bases separating them. Germline CDR1 SGHDT, CDR2 YYEEEE. This CDR3 comprises 14 residues. The CDR3 protein is CASSTWDTHPVAFF. In DNA form, the CDR3 reads TGTGCCAGCAGCACATGGGACACCCACCCGGTGGCTTTCTTT.

J is TRBJ2-7 and V is TRBV11-2; 11 bases are shared with TRBD2. The CDR3 contains 15 residues. Germline V gives CDR1 SGHAT, CDR2 FQNNGV. V was clipped by 6 bases and J by 3 bases; unmatched bases: 7. CDR3 sequence (DNA): TGTGCCAGCAGTTCCTCGGGACTAGCGGTCTACGAGCAGTACTTC. Protein: CASSSSGLAVYEQYF.

J is TRBJ2-3 and V is TRBV5-1; tentative D call: TRBD1 (5 bases). Trimming pared 0 bases from V and 0 bases from J, leaving 8 bases between. CDR1 and CDR2 (germline): SGHRS, YFSETQ. The CDR3 is made up of 15 amino acids. For the CDR3, the DNA is TGCGCCAGCAGCTTGGTTGACAGTAGCACAGATACGCAGTATTTT. Protein sequence: CASSLVDSSTDTQYF.